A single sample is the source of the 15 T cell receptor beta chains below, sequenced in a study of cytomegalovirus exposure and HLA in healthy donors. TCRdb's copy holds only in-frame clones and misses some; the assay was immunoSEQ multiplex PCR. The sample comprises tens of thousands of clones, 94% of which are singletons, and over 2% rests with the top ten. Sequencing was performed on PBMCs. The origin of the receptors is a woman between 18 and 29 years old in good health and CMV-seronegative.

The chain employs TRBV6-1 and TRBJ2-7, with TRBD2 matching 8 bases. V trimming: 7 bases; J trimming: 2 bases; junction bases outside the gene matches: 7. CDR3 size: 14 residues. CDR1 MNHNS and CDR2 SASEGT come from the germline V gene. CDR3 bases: TGTGCCAGCATGTTTGGAGCGGGAGCCTACGAGCAGTACTTC. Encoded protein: CASMFGAGAYEQYF.

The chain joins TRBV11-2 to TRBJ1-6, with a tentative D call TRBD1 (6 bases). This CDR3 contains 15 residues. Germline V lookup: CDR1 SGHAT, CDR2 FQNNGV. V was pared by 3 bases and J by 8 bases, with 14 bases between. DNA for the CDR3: TGTGCCAGCAGCTTCAACAGGGCGTCCTATTCACCCCTCCACTTT. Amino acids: CASSFNRASYSPLHF. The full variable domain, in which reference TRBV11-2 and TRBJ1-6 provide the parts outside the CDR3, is EAGVAQSPRYKIIEKRQSVAFWCNPISGHATLYWYQQILGQGPKLLIQFQNNGVVDDSQLPKDRFSAERLKGVDSTLKIQPAKLEDSAVYLCASSFNRASYSPLHFGNGTRLTVT.

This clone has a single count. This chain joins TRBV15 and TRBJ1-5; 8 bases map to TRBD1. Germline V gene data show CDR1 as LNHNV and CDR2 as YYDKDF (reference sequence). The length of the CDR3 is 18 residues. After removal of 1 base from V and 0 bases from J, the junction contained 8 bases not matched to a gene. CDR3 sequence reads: CATSRAQGARNSNQPQHF. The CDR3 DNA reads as TGTGCCACCAGCAGAGCTCAGGGGGCACGGAATAGCAATCAGCCCCAGCATTTT.

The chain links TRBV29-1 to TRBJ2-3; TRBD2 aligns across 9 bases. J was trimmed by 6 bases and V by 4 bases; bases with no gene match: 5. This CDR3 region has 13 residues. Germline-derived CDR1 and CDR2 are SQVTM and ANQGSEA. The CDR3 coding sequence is TGCAGCGTTGCGGCGGGAGGGCCGGATACGCAGTATTTT. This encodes CSVAAGGPDTQYF.

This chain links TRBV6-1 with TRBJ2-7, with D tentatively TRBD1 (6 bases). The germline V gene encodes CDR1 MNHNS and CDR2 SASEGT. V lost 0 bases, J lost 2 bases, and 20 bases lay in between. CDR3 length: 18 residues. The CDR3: CASSEARTWGRLTYEQYF. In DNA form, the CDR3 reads TGTGCCAGCAGTGAAGCGAGAACCTGGGGGCGACTTACCTACGAGCAGTACTTC.

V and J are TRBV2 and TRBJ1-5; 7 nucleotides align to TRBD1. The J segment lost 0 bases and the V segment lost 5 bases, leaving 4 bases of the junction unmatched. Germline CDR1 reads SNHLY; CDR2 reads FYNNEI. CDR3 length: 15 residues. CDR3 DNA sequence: TGTGCCAGCAGTCGGACAGGTCTTAGCAATCAGCCCCAGCATTTT. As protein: CASSRTGLSNQPQHF.

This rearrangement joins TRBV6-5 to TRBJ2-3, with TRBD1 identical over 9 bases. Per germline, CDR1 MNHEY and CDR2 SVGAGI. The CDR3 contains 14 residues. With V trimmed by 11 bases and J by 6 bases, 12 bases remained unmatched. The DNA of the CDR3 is TGTGCCGCCGGGCCGGGACAGGGTATGGATACGCAGTATTTT. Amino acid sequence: CAAGPGQGMDTQYF.

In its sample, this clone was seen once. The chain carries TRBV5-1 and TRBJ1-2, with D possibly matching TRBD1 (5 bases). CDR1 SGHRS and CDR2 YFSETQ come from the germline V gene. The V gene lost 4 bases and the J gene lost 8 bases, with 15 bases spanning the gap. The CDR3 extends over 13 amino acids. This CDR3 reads CASSGTGVRGYTF. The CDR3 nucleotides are TGCGCCAGCAGCGGAACAGGAGTTAGGGGCTACACCTTC.

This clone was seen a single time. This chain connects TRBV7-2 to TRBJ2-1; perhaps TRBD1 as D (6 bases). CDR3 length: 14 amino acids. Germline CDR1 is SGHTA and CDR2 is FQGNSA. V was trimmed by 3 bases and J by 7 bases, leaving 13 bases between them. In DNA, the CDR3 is TGTGCCAGCAGCTTCCAGGTGGACAGTAATGAGCAGTTCTTC. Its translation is CASSFQVDSNEQFF.

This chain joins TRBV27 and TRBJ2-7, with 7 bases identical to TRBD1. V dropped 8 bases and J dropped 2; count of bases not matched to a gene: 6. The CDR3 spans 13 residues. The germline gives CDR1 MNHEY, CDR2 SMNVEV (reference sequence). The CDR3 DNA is TGTGCCAGCGGTAGGACAGGACCCTACGAGCAGTACTTC. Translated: CASGRTGPYEQYF.

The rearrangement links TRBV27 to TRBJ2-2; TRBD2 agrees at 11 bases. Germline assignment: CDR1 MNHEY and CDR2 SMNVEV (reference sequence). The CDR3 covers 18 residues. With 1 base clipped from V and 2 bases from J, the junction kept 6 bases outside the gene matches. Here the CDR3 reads CASSLFSGRAINTGELFF. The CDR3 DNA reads TGTGCCAGCAGTTTATTTAGCGGGAGGGCCATTAACACCGGGGAGCTGTTTTTT.

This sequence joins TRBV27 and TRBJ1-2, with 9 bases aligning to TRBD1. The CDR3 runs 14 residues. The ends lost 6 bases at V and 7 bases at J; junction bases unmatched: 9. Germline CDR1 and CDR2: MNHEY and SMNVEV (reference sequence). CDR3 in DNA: TGTGCCAGCAGGCCACAGGGGGCCTCCCGTGGCTACACCTTC. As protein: CASRPQGASRGYTF.

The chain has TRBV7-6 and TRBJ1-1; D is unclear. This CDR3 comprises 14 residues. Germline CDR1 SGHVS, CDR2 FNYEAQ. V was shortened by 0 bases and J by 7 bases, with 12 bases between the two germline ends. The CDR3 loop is CASSLAFEGSEAFF. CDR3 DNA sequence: TGTGCCAGCAGCTTAGCGTTTGAGGGCAGTGAAGCTTTCTTT.

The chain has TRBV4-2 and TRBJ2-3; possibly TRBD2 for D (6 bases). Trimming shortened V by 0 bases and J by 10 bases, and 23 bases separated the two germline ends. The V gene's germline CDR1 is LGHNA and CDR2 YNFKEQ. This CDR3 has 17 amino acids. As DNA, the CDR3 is TGTGCCAGCAGCCAAGAACCCTACCCGACTAGGTCGGCTGCGCAGTATTTT. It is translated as CASSQEPYPTRSAAQYF.

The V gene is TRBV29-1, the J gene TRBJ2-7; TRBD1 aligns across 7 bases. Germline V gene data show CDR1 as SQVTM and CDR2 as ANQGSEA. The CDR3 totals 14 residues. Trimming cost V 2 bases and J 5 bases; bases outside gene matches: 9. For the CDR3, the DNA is TGCAGCGTTGAAAGCGACAGGGAAGGGAACGAGCAGTACTTC. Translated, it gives CSVESDREGNEQYF.